The next 23 T cell receptor beta chains were all read from a single sample in a study of OX40 agonist ivuxolimab in advanced cancers. The repertoire was sequenced with immunoSEQ multiplex PCR; TCRdb's copy has only in-frame clones and lacks some. The sample has 15,000 to 20,000 clones; approximately 83% are singletons. The sequences come from CD4+ or CD8+ T cells sorted from blood, collected in a trial of the OX40 agonist ivuxolimab. These receptors came from an adult with an advanced solid tumor such as melanoma, head and neck, liver or kidney cancer.

The rearrangement joins TRBV5-8 to TRBJ2-1, with 7 bases fitting TRBD2. Per germline, CDR1 SGHTS and CDR2 YDEGEE. Trimming at V came to 1 base and at J to 9 bases, leaving 13 bases not matched to a gene. The CDR3 length is 16 residues. The CDR3 here is CASSLSSGGRMGEQFF. In nucleotides, the CDR3 is TGTGCCAGCAGCTTGAGTTCGGGCGGGAGAATGGGTGAGCAGTTCTTC.

The chain combines TRBV9 with TRBJ2-2; 8 nucleotides line up with TRBD2. This CDR3 has 17 amino acids. Germline-derived CDR1 and CDR2 are SGDLS and YYNGEE. V lost 0 bases to trimming and J lost 2 bases; unmatched junction nucleotides: 6. The CDR3 DNA reads as TGTGCCAGCAGCGTAGAGCGAGCGGGGGAAAACACCGGGGAGCTGTTTTTT. Encoded protein: CASSVERAGENTGELFF.

The genes are TRBV6-6 and TRBJ1-5, with TRBD1 as a possible D gene (6 bases). CDR1 is MNHNY and CDR2 is SVGAGI in the germline V gene (reference sequence). V gave up 8 bases and J gave up 3 bases, with 11 bases separating them. This CDR3 is 13 amino acids long. DNA for the CDR3: TGTGCCAGCTCGGGGGCCCTCAATCAGCCCCAGCATTTT. This translates into CASSGALNQPQHF.

The rearrangement links TRBV5-5 to TRBJ1-4; tentative D call: TRBD1 (5 bases). The CDR3 has 14 residues. In germline, CDR1 is SGHKS, CDR2 YYEKEE (reference sequence). Trimming pared 3 bases from V and 7 bases from J, leaving 13 bases between. CDR3 in DNA: TGTGCCAGCAGCTGGGGGGTGCGGAGTGAAAAACTGTTTTTT. The encoded protein is CASSWGVRSEKLFF.

The V gene is TRBV19, the J gene TRBJ2-1; tentatively, D is TRBD2 (6 bases). CDR1 LNHDA and CDR2 SQIVND come from the germline V gene (reference sequence). V was cut by 5 bases and J by 7 bases, with 12 bases left in between. This CDR3 region has 13 residues. The CDR3 reads CASSPLATNEQFF. CDR3 coding DNA: TGTGCCAGTAGTCCGCTAGCGACGAATGAGCAGTTCTTC. The full variable domain, with the rest looked up from reference TRBV19 and TRBJ2-1, is DGGITQSPKYLFRKEGQNVTLSCEQNLNHDAMYWYRQDPGQGLRLIYYSQIVNDFQKGDIAEGYSVSREKKESFPLTVTSAQKNPTAFYLCASSPLATNEQFFGPGTRLTVL.

The DNA of the CDR3 is TGTGCCAGCAGCGTTTCTTTTGGAACGCATGGCTACACCTTC. Amino acid sequence: CASSVSFGTHGYTF. The chain has TRBV9 and TRBJ1-2; D unresolved. The CDR3 covers 14 residues. CDR1 is SGDLS, CDR2 YYNGEE, per germline. The ends were cut back, 2 bases at V and 6 bases at J, with 14 bases in the middle.

A note on this clone: This sample includes further DNA sequences coding for the same CDR3. V and J are TRBV6-5 and TRBJ2-1, with a tentative D call TRBD2 (5 bases). The CDR3 covers 12 residues. Trimming removed 2 bases at V and 8 bases at J, with 7 bases between. The germline V gene has CDR1 MNHEY and CDR2 SVGAGI. The chain's CDR3 is CASSYTGYEQFF. The CDR3 nucleotides are TGTGCCAGCAGTTACACGGGGTATGAGCAGTTCTTC.

CDR3 bases: TGTGCCAGCAGCGTAGAAGTTCCCACAGATACGCAGTATTTT. Its protein is CASSVEVPTDTQYF. The V call is TRBV9, the J call TRBJ2-3; unclear D gene. The CDR3 consists of 14 residues. Trimming stripped 0 bases from V and 2 bases from J, with 7 bases between. Per the germline V gene, CDR1 is SGDLS and CDR2 is YYNGEE.

The chain recombines TRBV4-1 with TRBJ2-1, with 12 bases matching TRBD2. This CDR3 has 16 residues. Trimming took 1 base from V and 8 from J; bases not matched to a gene: 6. CDR1 is MGHRA, CDR2 YSYEKL, per germline. The CDR3 protein is CASSQALAGGPDEQFF. CDR3 nucleotide sequence: TGCGCCAGCAGCCAAGCCCTAGCGGGAGGGCCAGATGAGCAGTTCTTC.

This clone was seen a single time. The chain employs TRBV11-2 and TRBJ2-1, with 8 bases that match TRBD2. The CDR3 contains 17 residues. Germline CDR1 SGHAT, CDR2 FQNNGV. V shed 1 base and J 8 bases; nucleotides not matched to a gene: 13. The CDR3 here is CASSLGGRFLPFDEQFF. DNA of the CDR3: TGTGCCAGCAGCTTAGGCGGGAGGTTTTTGCCGTTCGATGAGCAGTTCTTC.

The genes are TRBV28 and TRBJ2-7; D is uncertain. This CDR3 contains 16 residues. The germline V and J ends were trimmed by 3 bases and 3 bases, with 18 bases remaining between them. The germline V gene encodes CDR1 MDHEN and CDR2 SYDVKM. The CDR3 loop is CASSFPTAPRIYEQYF. The CDR3 bases are TGTGCCAGCAGTTTCCCAACCGCTCCTCGGATCTACGAGCAGTACTTC. Full variable domain (missing parts from reference TRBV28 and TRBJ2-7): DVKVTQSSRYLVKRTGEKVFLECVQDMDHENMFWYRQDPGLGLRLIYFSYDVKMKEKGDIPEGYSVSREKKERFSLILESASTNQTSMYLCASSFPTAPRIYEQYFGPGTRLTVT.

This clone was found a few times. The chain uses TRBV4-1 and TRBJ2-7; D perhaps matches TRBD2 (6 bases). CDR3 length equals 14 residues. Germline V lookup: CDR1 MGHRA, CDR2 YSYEKL. The ends were cut back, 1 base at V and 3 bases at J, with 10 bases in the middle. The CDR3 region is CASSQAGEGYEQYF. CDR3 nucleotide sequence: TGCGCCAGCAGCCAAGCGGGAGAGGGCTACGAGCAGTACTTC.

The chain employs TRBV4-2 and TRBJ2-5; D not certain. TRBJ2-7 matches the DNA end more closely, so the J call is doubtful. This CDR3 region has 12 residues. Germline V gene data show CDR1 as LGHNA and CDR2 as YNFKEQ. The DNA for the CDR3 is TGTGCCAGCAGCCATAACGGCTACGAGCAGTACTTC. This encodes CASSHNGYEQYF.

V and J are TRBV27 and TRBJ2-7, with a possible D match to TRBD1 (5 bases). The germline V and J ends were trimmed by 6 bases and 0 bases, with 9 bases remaining between them. The CDR3 has 13 residues. CDR1 is MNHEY and CDR2 is SMNVEV in the germline V gene (reference sequence). CDR3 sequence reads: CASRLDSSYEQYF. For the CDR3, the DNA is TGTGCCAGCAGACTCGACAGCTCCTACGAGCAGTACTTC.

In DNA form, the CDR3 reads TGTGCCAGCCTAGGGCGGGAGGACCGCTCAGATACGCAGTATTTT. It encodes CASLGREDRSDTQYF. The chain has TRBV6-6 and TRBJ2-3, with TRBD2 matching 8 bases. Looked up from germline, CDR1 is MNHNY and CDR2 is SVGAGI (reference sequence). V dropped 8 bases and J dropped 4; count of bases not matched to a gene: 11. The CDR3 is made up of 15 amino acids.

Only a few counts were recorded for this clone. The chain is built from TRBV6-5 and TRBJ2-7, with TRBD2 matching over 10 bases. V lost 0 bases to trimming and J lost 7 bases; unmatched junction nucleotides: 6. The germline CDR1 and CDR2 sequences are MNHEY and SVGAGI. The length of the CDR3 is 15 residues. CDR3 residues: CASSYSLAGEREQYF. The CDR3 bases are TGTGCCAGCAGTTACTCGCTAGCGGGAGAAAGGGAGCAGTACTTC.

This CDR3 is CASSSGQHYISLHF. DNA of the CDR3: TGTGCCAGCAGTTCCGGACAGCACTATATATCCCTCCACTTT. The chain uses TRBV28 and TRBJ1-6; a possible D gene is TRBD1 (6 bases). The germline gives CDR1 MDHEN, CDR2 SYDVKM. The CDR3 is made up of 14 amino acids. Trimming shortened V by 4 bases and J by 14 bases, and 18 bases separated the two germline ends.

This chain connects TRBV4-3 to TRBJ2-1, with 8 bases lining up with TRBD2. The CDR3 runs 15 residues. CDR1 LGHNA and CDR2 YSLEER come from the germline V gene. Trimming removed 1 base from V and 8 bases from J; junction bases left unmatched: 7. The CDR3 loop reads CASSQGTSRADEQFF. The CDR3 nucleotides read TGCGCCAGCAGCCAAGGGACTAGCCGTGCGGATGAGCAGTTCTTC.

The gene calls are TRBV28 and TRBJ2-2; a weak D match, TRBD2 (5 bases). The CDR3 contains 14 residues. V was trimmed by 3 bases and J by 4 bases, leaving 9 bases between them. Germline V lookup: CDR1 MDHEN, CDR2 SYDVKM. Here the CDR3 DNA reads TGTGCCAGCAGTTTGGAGCGGATCACCGGGGAGCTGTTTTTT. This encodes CASSLERITGELFF.

This rearrangement joins TRBV4-1 to TRBJ2-1, with TRBD2 matching over 15 bases. The CDR3 is 18 residues long. The germline gives CDR1 MGHRA, CDR2 YSYEKL. V was clipped by 4 bases and J by 0 bases; unmatched bases: 4. Here the CDR3 reads CASSPWTSGRDSYNEQFF. DNA of the CDR3: TGCGCCAGCAGCCCCTGGACTAGCGGGAGGGACTCCTACAATGAGCAGTTCTTC.

The genes are TRBV13 and TRBJ2-7, with TRBD2 matching 9 bases. Germline V gene sequence: CDR1 PRHDT, CDR2 FYEKMQ (reference sequence). With 5 bases clipped from V and 6 bases from J, the junction kept 11 bases outside the gene matches. CDR3 length: 15 amino acids. The CDR3 DNA sequence: TGTGCCAGCAGCCCCCCGGGCGGGAGGGATGTCGAGCAGTACTTC. Translating gives CASSPPGGRDVEQYF.

This chain links TRBV11-2 with TRBJ2-1, with TRBD2 identical over 8 bases. CDR1 and CDR2 (germline): SGHAT, FQNNGV. With V trimmed by 1 base and J by 2 bases, 4 bases remained unmatched. The CDR3 is 16 amino acids. The CDR3 nucleotides read TGTGCCAGCAGCTTAGTGGCTAGCGGGCCCTACAATGAGCAGTTCTTC. Protein sequence: CASSLVASGPYNEQFF.

The chain employs TRBV5-5 and TRBJ1-2, with 7 bases fitting TRBD1. This CDR3 is 12 amino acids long. The V gene's germline CDR1 is SGHKS and CDR2 YYEKEE (reference sequence). Trimming took 0 bases from V and 12 from J; bases not matched to a gene: 5. CDR3 in amino acids: CASSLGTGLDTF. DNA for the CDR3: TGTGCCAGCAGCTTGGGGACAGGCTTAGACACCTTC.